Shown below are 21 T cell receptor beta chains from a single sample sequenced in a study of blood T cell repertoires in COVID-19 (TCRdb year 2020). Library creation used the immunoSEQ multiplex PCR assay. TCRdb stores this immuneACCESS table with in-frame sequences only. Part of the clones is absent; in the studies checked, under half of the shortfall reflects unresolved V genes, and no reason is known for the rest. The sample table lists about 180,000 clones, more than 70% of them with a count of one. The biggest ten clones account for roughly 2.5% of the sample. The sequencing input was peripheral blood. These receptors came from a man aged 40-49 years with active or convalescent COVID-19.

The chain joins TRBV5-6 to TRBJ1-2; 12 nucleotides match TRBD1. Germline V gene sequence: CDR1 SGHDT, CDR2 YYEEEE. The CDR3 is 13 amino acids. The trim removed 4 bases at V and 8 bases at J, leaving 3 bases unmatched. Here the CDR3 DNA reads TGTGCCAGCAGCGGGACAGGGGGCTACGGCTACACCTTC. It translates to CASSGTGGYGYTF.

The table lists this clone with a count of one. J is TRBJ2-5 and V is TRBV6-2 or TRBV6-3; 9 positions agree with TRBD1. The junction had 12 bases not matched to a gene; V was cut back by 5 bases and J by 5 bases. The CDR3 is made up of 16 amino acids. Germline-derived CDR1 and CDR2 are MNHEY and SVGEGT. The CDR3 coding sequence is TGTGCCAGCAGTCCGCCCTCCGGGACAGGGCGCGAGACCCAGTACTTC. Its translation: CASSPPSGTGRETQYF.

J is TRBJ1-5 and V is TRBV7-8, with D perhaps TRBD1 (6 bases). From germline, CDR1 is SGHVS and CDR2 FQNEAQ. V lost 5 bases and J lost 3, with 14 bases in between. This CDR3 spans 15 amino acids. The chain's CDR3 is CASSPTGQINQPQHF. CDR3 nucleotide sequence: TGTGCCAGCAGCCCAACAGGGCAGATCAATCAGCCCCAGCATTTT.

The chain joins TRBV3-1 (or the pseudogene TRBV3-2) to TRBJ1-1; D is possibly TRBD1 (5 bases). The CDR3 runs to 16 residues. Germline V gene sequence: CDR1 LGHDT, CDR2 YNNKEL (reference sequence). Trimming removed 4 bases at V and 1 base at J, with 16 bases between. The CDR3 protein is CASSPGTLGGNTEAFF. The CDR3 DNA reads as TGTGCCAGCAGCCCAGGGACTCTGGGTGGGAACACTGAAGCTTTCTTT.

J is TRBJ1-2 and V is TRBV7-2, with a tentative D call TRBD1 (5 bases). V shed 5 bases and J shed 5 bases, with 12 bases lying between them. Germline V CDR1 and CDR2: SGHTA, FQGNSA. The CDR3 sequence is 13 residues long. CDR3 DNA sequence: TGTGCCAGCAGCCGGGGGGTCCCTTATGGCTACACCTTC. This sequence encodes CASSRGVPYGYTF.

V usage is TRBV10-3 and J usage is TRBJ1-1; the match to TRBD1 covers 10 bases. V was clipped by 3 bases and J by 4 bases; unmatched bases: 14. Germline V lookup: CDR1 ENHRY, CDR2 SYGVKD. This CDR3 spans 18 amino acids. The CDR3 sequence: CAISDPSDRGILGTEAFF. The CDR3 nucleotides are TGTGCCATCAGTGATCCATCGGACAGGGGGATTCTGGGCACTGAAGCTTTCTTT.

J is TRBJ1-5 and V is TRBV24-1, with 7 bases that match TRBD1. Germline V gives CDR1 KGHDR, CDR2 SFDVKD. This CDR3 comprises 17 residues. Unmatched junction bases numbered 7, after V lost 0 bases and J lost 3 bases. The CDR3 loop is CATSDLRGTANNQPQHF. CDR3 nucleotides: TGTGCCACCAGTGATTTGCGTGGGACAGCAAACAATCAGCCCCAGCATTTT.

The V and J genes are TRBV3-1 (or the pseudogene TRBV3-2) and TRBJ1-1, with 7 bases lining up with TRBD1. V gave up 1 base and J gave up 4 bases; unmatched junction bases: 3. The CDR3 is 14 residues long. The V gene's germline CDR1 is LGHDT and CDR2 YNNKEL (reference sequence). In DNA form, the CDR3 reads TGTGCCAGCAGCCAAGTCCAGGGGGGCACTGAAGCTTTCTTT. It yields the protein CASSQVQGGTEAFF.

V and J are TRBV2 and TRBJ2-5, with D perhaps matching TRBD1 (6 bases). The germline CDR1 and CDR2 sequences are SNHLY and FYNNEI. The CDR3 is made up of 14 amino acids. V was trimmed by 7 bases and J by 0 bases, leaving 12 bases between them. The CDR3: CASTSDRYQETQYF. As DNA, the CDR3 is TGTGCCAGCACTTCCGACAGGTACCAAGAGACCCAGTACTTC.

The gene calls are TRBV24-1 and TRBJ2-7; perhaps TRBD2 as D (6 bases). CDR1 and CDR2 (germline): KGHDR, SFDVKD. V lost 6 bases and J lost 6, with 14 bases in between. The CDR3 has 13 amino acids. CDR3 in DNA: TGTGCCACCAGTCGAACGGGAGAGGGCGAGCAGTACTTC. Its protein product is CATSRTGEGEQYF.

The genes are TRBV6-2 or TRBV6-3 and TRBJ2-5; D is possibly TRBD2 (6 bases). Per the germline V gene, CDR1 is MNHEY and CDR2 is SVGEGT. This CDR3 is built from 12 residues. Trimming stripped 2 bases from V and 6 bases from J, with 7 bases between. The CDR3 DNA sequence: TGTGCCAGCAGTTACGGGAGGCAGACCCAGTACTTC. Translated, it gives CASSYGRQTQYF.

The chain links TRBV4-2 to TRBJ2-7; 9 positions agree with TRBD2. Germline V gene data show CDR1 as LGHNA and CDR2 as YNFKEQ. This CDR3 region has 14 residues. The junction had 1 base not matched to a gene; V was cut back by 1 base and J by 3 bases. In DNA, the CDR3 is TGTGCCAGCAGCCAAGGTAGCGGGGGCTACGAGCAGTACTTC. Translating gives CASSQGSGGYEQYF.

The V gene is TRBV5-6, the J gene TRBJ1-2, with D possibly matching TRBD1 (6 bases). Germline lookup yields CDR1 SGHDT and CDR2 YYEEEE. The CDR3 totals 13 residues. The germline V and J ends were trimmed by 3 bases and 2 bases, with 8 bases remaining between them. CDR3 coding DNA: TGTGCCAGCAGCTCGACAGGAAACTATGGCTACACCTTC. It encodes CASSSTGNYGYTF.

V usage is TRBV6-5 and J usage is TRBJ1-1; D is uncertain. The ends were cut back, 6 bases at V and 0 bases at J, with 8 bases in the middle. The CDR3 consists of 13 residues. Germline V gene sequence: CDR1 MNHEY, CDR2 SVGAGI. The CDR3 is CASRPSMNTEAFF. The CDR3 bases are TGTGCCAGCAGACCTAGTATGAACACTGAAGCTTTCTTT.

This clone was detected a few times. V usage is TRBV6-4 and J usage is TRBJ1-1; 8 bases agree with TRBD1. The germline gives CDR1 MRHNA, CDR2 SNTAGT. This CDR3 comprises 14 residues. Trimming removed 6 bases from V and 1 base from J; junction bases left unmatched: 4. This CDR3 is CASRAQGGNTEAFF. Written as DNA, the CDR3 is TGTGCCAGCAGGGCACAGGGGGGGAACACTGAAGCTTTCTTT.

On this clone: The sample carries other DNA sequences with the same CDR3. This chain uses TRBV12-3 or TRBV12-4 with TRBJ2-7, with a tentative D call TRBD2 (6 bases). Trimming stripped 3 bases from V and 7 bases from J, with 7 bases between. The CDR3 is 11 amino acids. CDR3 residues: CASSLGGEQYF. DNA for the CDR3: TGTGCCAGCAGTTTGGGGGGAGAGCAGTACTTC.

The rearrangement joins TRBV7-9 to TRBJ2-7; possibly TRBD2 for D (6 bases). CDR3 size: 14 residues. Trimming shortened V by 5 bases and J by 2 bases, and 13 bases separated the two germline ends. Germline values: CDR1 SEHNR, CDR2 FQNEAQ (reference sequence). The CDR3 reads CASSAGTGTYEQYF. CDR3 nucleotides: TGTGCCAGCAGCGCGGGGACGGGGACCTACGAGCAGTACTTC.

The CDR3 DNA reads TGTGCCAGTAGCAGACAGGGACCTTACGAGCAGTACTTC. Translation: CASSRQGPYEQYF. V and J are TRBV19 and TRBJ2-7, with 7 bases matching TRBD1. Trimming cost V 6 bases and J 4 bases; bases outside gene matches: 6. This CDR3 has 13 amino acids. Germline-derived CDR1 and CDR2 are LNHDA and SQIVND (reference sequence).

The CDR3 sequence: CASSQRANYGYTF. The CDR3 DNA follows: TGCGCCAGCAGCCAACGGGCTAACTATGGCTACACCTTC. V and J are TRBV4-1 and TRBJ1-2; D gene unclear. CDR3 length: 13 residues. Trimming took 2 bases from V and 0 from J, leaving 4 bases between them. Germline V gene data show CDR1 as MGHRA and CDR2 as YSYEKL.

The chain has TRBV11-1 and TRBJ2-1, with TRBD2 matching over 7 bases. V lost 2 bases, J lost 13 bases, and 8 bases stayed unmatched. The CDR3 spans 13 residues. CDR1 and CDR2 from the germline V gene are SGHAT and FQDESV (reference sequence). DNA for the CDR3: TGTGCCAGCAGCTTACCTCCGGGACTAATACAGTTCTTC. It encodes CASSLPPGLIQFF.

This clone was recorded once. This CDR3 reads CASSLAGSYEQYF. The CDR3 DNA reads as TGTGCCAGCTCCCTCGCAGGGTCTTACGAGCAGTACTTC. The rearrangement links TRBV11-1 to TRBJ2-7; D perhaps matches TRBD1 (5 bases). From germline, CDR1 is SGHAT and CDR2 FQDESV (reference sequence). Deletions cut 8 bases from V and 4 bases from J, with 15 bases between. The CDR3 is 13 residues long.